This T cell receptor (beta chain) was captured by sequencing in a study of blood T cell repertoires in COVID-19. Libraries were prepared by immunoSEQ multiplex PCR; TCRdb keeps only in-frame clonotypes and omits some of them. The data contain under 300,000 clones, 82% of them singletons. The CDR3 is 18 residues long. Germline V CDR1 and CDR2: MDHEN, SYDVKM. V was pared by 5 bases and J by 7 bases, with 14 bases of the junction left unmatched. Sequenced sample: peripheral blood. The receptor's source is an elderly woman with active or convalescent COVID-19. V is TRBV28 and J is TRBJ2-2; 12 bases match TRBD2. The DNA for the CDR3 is TGTGCCAGCAGTCCTCGAATGACTAGCGGGGGCGCCGACGGGGAGCTGTTTTTT. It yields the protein CASSPRMTSGGADGELFF. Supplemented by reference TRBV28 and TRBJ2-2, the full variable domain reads DVKVTQSSRYLVKRTGEKVFLECVQDMDHENMFWYRQDPGLGLRLIYFSYDVKMKEKGDIPEGYSVSREKKERFSLILESASTNQTSMYLCASSPRMTSGGADGELFFGEGSRLTVL.